The present TCR beta chain was sequenced within a study of cytomegalovirus exposure and HLA in healthy donors. Study-wide results and caveats: Sequencing had likely introduced a cluster of highly shared sequence variants as an artifact. Most subjects' HLA-A and HLA-B alleles were reportedly predicted from TCR beta sequences. Using the classifier, cytomegalovirus status was reportedly diagnosed with high specificity and sensitivity.

13 Jbeta primers and 60 Vbeta primers were used for the PCR. Sequencing was performed with immunoSEQ multiplex PCR; in TCRdb, only in-frame clones are kept and a portion is missing. The profile covers 150,000 to 200,000 clones, with approximately 79% appearing a single time and roughly 6% taken by the ten largest. Germline CDR1 is MNHNS and CDR2 is SASEGT. Trimming stripped 10 bases from V and 4 bases from J, with 19 bases between. There are 14 residues in the CDR3. About this clone: Its cognate antigen is unknown.

The rearrangement joins TRBV6-1 to TRBJ1-2; D is perhaps TRBD1 (6 bases). The clonotype was recovered from a man aged 40-49 years in good health and CMV-seropositive. The sequencing sample was made of PBMCs. CDR3: CATATPGATYGYTF. In nucleotides, the CDR3 is TGTGCCACCGCCACCCCAGGGGCCACCTATGGCTACACCTTC.